This TCR beta chain is from a study of regulatory T cells in long-lasting Graves disease. This clonotype has more than one count but fewer than ten. Its antigen remains unidentified. Time point defined: newly diagnosed GD, antithyroid drugs for less than 3 months. Isolated PBMC RNA provided the starting material for the TCR library. The CDR3 spans 15 residues. Germline V lookup: CDR1 KGHSH, CDR2 LQKENI. Trimming took 4 bases from V and 5 from J; bases not matched to a gene: 10. Study-wide results and caveats: Investigators studied peripheral blood only, not thyroid tissue.

Arm-PCR of CDR3 regions with iRepertoire HTBI primers generated TCR beta libraries. TCRdb redid the calling of the multiplex PCR reads with MiXCR, one entry per CDR3 protein. The repertoire holds about 530,000 distinct CDR3 sequences, with roughly 15% as singletons. The sample was also reused in another study, on T cells in Graves' hyperthyroidism and ophthalmopathy. This second report adds: Ophthalmopathy onset followed model prediction by a median around 6.6 months.

This sequence originates from a woman aged 35-65 years with Graves disease. This chain links TRBV18 with TRBJ2-7; 8 bases fit TRBD1. Sequences were derived from peripheral blood mononuclear cells (PBMCs), sampled at new diagnosis, from a patient treated with antithyroid drugs. The CDR3 here is CASSQTGTGVHEQYF. In nucleotides, the CDR3 is TGTGCCAGCTCACAAACCGGGACAGGCGTACACGAGCAGTACTTC.